These T cell receptor beta chains were read from a single sample in a study of shared clonotypes between healthy human individuals. This table comes from immunoSEQ multiplex PCR, and its TCRdb copy is limited to in-frame clones, with some not included. The data hold 500,000 to 650,000 clones, with around 80% observed a single time. Material for sequencing was PBMCs. All receptors derive from a woman aged 40 to 50 in good health. Some clones in this sample may be carry-over from other donors' samples. Both conserved end residues are part of each CDR3. A D gene is named only where the DNA matches it firmly. For some rows the clone size is stated as once, few or many, or as a class when expanded; others skip it.

V gene,J gene,D gene,clone size,CDR3 protein,CDR3 DNA
TRBV2,TRBJ1-5,-,-,CAGSQTGIGSNQPQHF,TGTGCCGGCAGTCAAACCGGGATTGGGAGCAATCAGCCCCAGCATTTT
TRBV11-2,TRBJ2-5,TRBD2,many,CASSLAGGLALGPQYF,TGTGCCAGCAGCTTAGCGGGGGGACTAGCTCTTGGGCCCCAGTACTTC
TRBV6-1,TRBJ1-5,-,-,CASSIQRQPQHF,TGTGCCAGCAGTATACAACGCCAGCCCCAGCATTTT
TRBV6-5,TRBJ1-1,-,many,CASSYSLQGGNTEAFF,TGTGCCAGCAGTTACTCGCTACAGGGAGGGAACACTGAAGCTTTCTTT
TRBV6-1,TRBJ2-1,-,-,CASRDGGRNEQFF,TGTGCCAGCAGGGACGGAGGACGCAATGAGCAGTTCTTC
TRBV28,TRBJ2-7,-,once,CASTGTIYEQYF,TGTGCCAGTACAGGGACTATCTACGAGCAGTACTTC
TRBV5-1,TRBJ2-3,TRBD2,many,CASALGLAGPDTQYF,TGCGCCAGTGCCTTGGGACTAGCGGGACCAGATACGCAGTATTTT
TRBV27,TRBJ1-2,TRBD1,-,CASSFFDRAGGYTF,TGTGCCAGCAGTTTCTTCGACAGGGCGGGTGGCTACACCTTC
TRBV10-3,TRBJ2-1,TRBD2,once,CASGLADEQFF,TGTGCCAGTGGACTAGCAGATGAGCAGTTCTTC
TRBV7-3,TRBJ2-1,-,-,CASSPQKAGRNEQFF,TGTGCCAGCAGCCCTCAGAAGGCAGGTCGGAATGAGCAGTTCTTC
TRBV6-6,TRBJ2-7,TRBD2,once,CASSQAGGRSEQYF,TGTGCCAGCAGTCAAGCGGGAGGGCGAAGCGAGCAGTACTTC
TRBV11-3,TRBJ2-5,-,-,CASSYSGSRETQYF,TGTGCCAGCAGCTATTCGGGGAGTCGGGAGACCCAGTACTTC
TRBV5-1,TRBJ2-2,-,-,CASSLRARTNNTGELFF,TGCGCCAGCAGCTTGAGGGCGCGAACTAATAACACCGGGGAGCTGTTTTTT
TRBV27,TRBJ2-1,-,-,CASSLSWLAPNNEQFF,TGTGCCAGCAGTTTATCCTGGCTAGCTCCCAACAATGAGCAGTTCTTC
TRBV5-1,TRBJ2-5,-,-,CASTLQGDETQYF,TGCGCCAGCACACTTCAGGGCGATGAGACCCAGTACTTC
TRBV9,TRBJ2-2,-,many,CASSVGIYTGELFF,TGTGCCAGCAGCGTAGGGATTTACACCGGGGAGCTGTTTTTT
TRBV9,TRBJ2-3,-,few,CASSVDGRDTQYF,TGTGCCAGCAGCGTAGATGGTAGAGATACGCAGTATTTT
TRBV11-3,TRBJ1-1,TRBD1,-,CASNSSRDRSAMNTEAFF,TGTGCCAGCAACTCATCGAGGGACAGATCGGCCATGAACACTGAAGCTTTCTTT
TRBV18,TRBJ2-3,TRBD2,-,CASSPLAGANTDTQYF,TGTGCCAGCTCACCACTAGCGGGAGCGAACACAGATACGCAGTATTTT
TRBV6-5,TRBJ2-7,TRBD1,-,CASSRQGEQYF,TGTGCCAGCAGTAGACAGGGCGAGCAGTACTTC
TRBV30,TRBJ2-1,-,-,CAWSETSYNEQFF,TGTGCCTGGAGTGAGACATCATACAATGAGCAGTTCTTC
TRBV11-2,TRBJ2-5,-,-,CASSSGPAGETQYF,TGTGCCAGCAGCTCCGGACCGGCCGGAGAGACCCAGTACTTC
TRBV7-2,TRBJ2-1,TRBD2,-,CASSFGTSGRVNEQFF,TGTGCCAGCAGCTTCGGGACTAGCGGGAGGGTGAATGAGCAGTTCTTC
TRBV6-6,TRBJ1-2,-,-,CASSTGVGYTF,TGTGCCAGCAGTACCGGGGTCGGCTACACCTTC
TRBV28,TRBJ1-5,TRBD1,-,CASSAGTGFQPQHF,TGTGCCAGCAGCGCCGGGACAGGGTTTCAGCCCCAGCATTTT
TRBV7-9,TRBJ1-4,TRBD1,-,CASSFRGRETNEKLFF,TGTGCCAGCAGCTTCAGGGGGCGAGAGACTAATGAAAAACTGTTTTTT
TRBV7-8,TRBJ2-3,-,-,CASSVRLGGTDTQYF,TGTGCCAGCAGCGTCAGGTTAGGGGGCACAGATACGCAGTATTTT
TRBV4-2,TRBJ2-7,-,once,CASSQEKDRLQYF,TGTGCCAGCAGCCAAGAGAAAGACAGGTTGCAGTACTTC
TRBV5-1,TRBJ1-1,TRBD1,-,CASSLVGPMTGGSNTEAFF,TGCGCCAGCAGCTTGGTAGGGCCTATGACAGGGGGTTCGAACACTGAAGCTTTCTTT
TRBV23-1,TRBJ1-1,TRBD1,-,CASSQTGTRGPEAFF,TGCGCCAGCAGTCAAACCGGGACCAGGGGGCCTGAAGCTTTCTTT
TRBV5-1,TRBJ1-3,-,-,CASSLAQGGGNTIYF,TGCGCCAGCAGCTTGGCCCAGGGCGGTGGAAACACCATATATTTT
TRBV21-1,TRBJ2-1,-,-,CASSKVGGSYEQFF,TGTGCCAGCAGCAAAGTCGGCGGGAGCTATGAGCAGTTCTTC
TRBV11-2,TRBJ2-3,-,-,CASSPLGGGRTDTQYF,TGTGCCAGCAGCCCTCTAGGGGGAGGGCGCACAGATACGCAGTATTTT
TRBV27,TRBJ1-2,-,-,CASSPRSHYGYTF,TGTGCCAGCAGCCCCAGGAGTCACTATGGCTACACCTTC
TRBV7-2,TRBJ2-7,TRBD2,-,CASSLKGLADYEQYF,TGTGCCAGCAGCTTAAAGGGACTAGCGGACTACGAGCAGTACTTC
TRBV4-3,TRBJ2-7,-,-,CASSQDLRGASYEQYF,TGCGCCAGCAGCCAGGACTTAAGAGGGGCCAGCTACGAGCAGTACTTC
TRBV5-4,TRBJ1-4,TRBD1,-,CASSFRDRGHEKLFF,TGTGCCAGCAGCTTTCGGGACAGGGGGCATGAAAAACTGTTTTTT
TRBV7-9,TRBJ2-7,-,-,CASSLVLGPTYEQYF,TGTGCCAGCAGCTTAGTGCTGGGACCTACCTACGAGCAGTACTTC
TRBV6-1,TRBJ2-7,TRBD2,few,CASSEPAGGEQYF,TGTGCCAGCAGTGAGCCGGCGGGAGGCGAGCAGTACTTC
TRBV6-6,TRBJ1-1,TRBD1,-,CACSDTTGANTEAFF,TGTGCCTGTTCCGACACTACAGGGGCCAACACTGAAGCTTTCTTT
TRBV28,TRBJ2-7,-,few,CASSLPRGFYEQYF,TGTGCCAGCAGTTTACCCCGAGGGTTCTACGAGCAGTACTTC
TRBV29-1,TRBJ2-7,TRBD2,once,CSVEDPLAGGSEQYF,TGCAGCGTTGAAGATCCACTAGCGGGAGGTAGCGAGCAGTACTTC
TRBV27,TRBJ1-1,-,-,CASRPGTYTEAFF,TGTGCCAGCAGGCCCGGGACATACACTGAAGCTTTCTTT
TRBV28,TRBJ2-2,-,-,CASSFFGELFF,TGTGCCAGCTCTTTTTTTGGGGAGCTGTTTTTT
TRBV7-9,TRBJ1-3,-,many,CASSLDRMSSGNTIYF,TGTGCCAGCAGCCTAGACAGGATGAGCTCTGGAAACACCATATATTTT
TRBV4-2,TRBJ2-1,TRBD2,once,CASSQDFWGLAGSNEQFF,TGTGCCAGCAGCCAAGATTTCTGGGGACTAGCAGGAAGCAATGAGCAGTTCTTC
TRBV5-1,TRBJ2-3,TRBD2,-,CASSTGLADITDTQYF,TGCGCCAGCAGCACGGGACTAGCGGACATCACAGATACGCAGTATTTT
TRBV4-1,TRBJ1-5,TRBD1,-,CASSQVATGGSGNQPQHF,TGCGCCAGCAGCCAAGTGGCGACAGGGGGCTCGGGCAATCAGCCCCAGCATTTT
TRBV6-1,TRBJ2-1,-,once,CASSEKLIGVKRSSYNEQFF,TGTGCCAGCAGTGAAAAATTAATCGGAGTAAAGCGTAGCTCCTACAATGAGCAGTTCTTC
TRBV11-2,TRBJ2-7,-,-,CASSLGTVIAYEQYF,TGTGCCAGCAGCCTCGGGACGGTAATTGCCTACGAGCAGTACTTC
TRBV7-2,TRBJ1-4,-,-,CASRPDSLNEKLFF,TGTGCCAGCAGGCCGGACAGTCTTAATGAAAAACTGTTTTTT
TRBV30,TRBJ1-4,-,many,CAWSATQPPEKLFF,TGTGCCTGGAGCGCCACTCAACCGCCTGAAAAACTGTTTTTT
TRBV6-1,TRBJ2-7,TRBD2,few,CASVQREFNYEQYF,TGTGCCAGTGTCCAGCGGGAGTTTAACTACGAGCAGTACTTC